Following are 22 T cell receptor beta chains from one sample sequenced in a study of T cell responses to AZD1222 COVID-19 vaccine. This table comes from immunoSEQ multiplex PCR, and its TCRdb copy is limited to in-frame clones, with some not included. The repertoire holds 95,000 to 130,000 clones, with about 91% as singletons. Sequencing used peripheral blood, obtained 28 days after the second AZD1222 dose. These receptors came from an adult who received the AZD1222 COVID-19 vaccine.

The genes are TRBV27 and TRBJ1-2; D perhaps matches TRBD1 (6 bases). CDR3 length: 16 amino acids. Deletions cut 2 bases from V and 7 bases from J, with 20 bases between. Per the germline V gene, CDR1 is MNHEY and CDR2 is SMNVEV (reference sequence). CDR3 nucleotide sequence: TGTGCCAGCAGTTTAGTATGGGGGGGGCCCACTGGTGGCTACACCTTC. Protein: CASSLVWGGPTGGYTF.

The gene calls are TRBV6-5 and TRBJ1-1; D is undetermined. The CDR3 loop spans 15 amino acids. Trimming removed 4 bases at V and 0 bases at J, with 12 bases between. From germline, CDR1 is MNHEY and CDR2 SVGAGI. CDR3 protein: CASSSRKALNTEAFF. The CDR3 DNA is TGTGCCAGCAGTTCAAGGAAGGCTCTGAACACTGAAGCTTTCTTT.

The gene calls are TRBV5-4 and TRBJ2-2; 7 nucleotides match TRBD2. From germline, CDR1 is SGHNT and CDR2 YYREEE (reference sequence). J lost 0 bases, V lost 4 bases, and 3 bases had no gene match. The CDR3 contains 15 residues. The chain's CDR3 is CASSRDYANTGELFF. In DNA form, the CDR3 reads TGTGCCAGCAGCCGGGACTACGCGAACACCGGGGAGCTGTTTTTT.

The chain couples TRBV4-2 to TRBJ1-5; D uncertain. Germline CDR1 reads LGHNA; CDR2 reads YNFKEQ. Trimming left V 0 bases short and J 1 base short, with 10 bases between. CDR3 size: 16 residues. The CDR3 nucleotides read TGTGCCAGCAGCCAAGATCTGGGTTTAAGCAATCAGCCCCAGCATTTT. This translates into CASSQDLGLSNQPQHF.

This chain uses TRBV9 with TRBJ2-3; possible D gene TRBD2, 6 bases. The V and J ends lost 0 bases and 4 bases respectively, with 9 bases between them. The CDR3 spans 14 residues. Germline CDR1 is SGDLS and CDR2 is YYNGEE. CDR3 in DNA: TGTGCCAGCAGCGTAGCGGGAGATGCAGATACGCAGTATTTT. Protein sequence: CASSVAGDADTQYF. The full variable domain, in which reference TRBV9 and TRBJ2-3 provide the parts outside the CDR3, is DSGVTQTPKHLITATGQRVTLRCSPRSGDLSVYWYQQSLDQGLQFLIQYYNGEERAKGNILERFSAQQFPDLHSELNLSSLELGDSALYFCASSVAGDADTQYFGPGTRLTVL.

J is TRBJ2-5 and V is TRBV28; no clear D. CDR1 is MDHEN, CDR2 SYDVKM, per germline. This CDR3 has 13 residues. V shed 1 base and J shed 3 bases, with 6 bases lying between them. The CDR3 reads CASSLYGEETQYF. CDR3 nucleotides: TGTGCCAGCAGTTTATACGGAGAAGAGACCCAGTACTTC.

V is TRBV6-1 and J is TRBJ1-3, with a possible D match to TRBD1 (5 bases). Germline lookup yields CDR1 MNHNS and CDR2 SASEGT. The CDR3 totals 16 residues. The V gene lost 4 bases and the J gene lost 0 bases, with 13 bases spanning the gap. CDR3 coding DNA: TGTGCCAGCAGTGGCCCCCGCAGGGACTCTGGAAACACCATATATTTT. This sequence encodes CASSGPRRDSGNTIYF.

This clone was seen just once. V gene TRBV10-3 combines with J gene TRBJ1-4; D ambiguous. V lost 2 bases and J 7 bases, leaving 11 bases between the germline ends. This CDR3 has 14 residues. CDR1 and CDR2 (germline): ENHRY, SYGVKD. The CDR3 sequence is CAISEHESGEKLFF. Written as DNA, the CDR3 is TGTGCCATCAGTGAGCACGAATCGGGTGAAAAACTGTTTTTT.

The V and J genes are TRBV11-1 and TRBJ1-6; no firm D call. V dropped 3 bases and J dropped 6 bases, with 12 bases sitting between them. Germline-derived CDR1 and CDR2 are SGHAT and FQDESV (reference sequence). This CDR3 region has 15 residues. The CDR3 DNA reads TGTGCCAGCAGCTTCCGGACCGCCTCTAATTCACCCCTCCACTTT. Its translation: CASSFRTASNSPLHF.

The CDR3 coding sequence is TGTGCCAGTAGTTTTAGCGGCCAAGAGACCCAGTACTTC. It encodes CASSFSGQETQYF. V gene TRBV19 combines with J gene TRBJ2-5; weak D call: TRBD2 (6 bases). Per the germline V gene, CDR1 is LNHDA and CDR2 is SQIVND (reference sequence). With 5 bases removed from V and 1 base from J, the gap between germline ends came to 8 bases. This CDR3 comprises 13 residues. The full variable domain, with the rest looked up from reference TRBV19 and TRBJ2-5, is DGGITQSPKYLFRKEGQNVTLSCEQNLNHDAMYWYRQDPGQGLRLIYYSQIVNDFQKGDIAEGYSVSREKKESFPLTVTSAQKNPTAFYLCASSFSGQETQYFGPGTRLLVL.

The chain couples TRBV4-1 to TRBJ1-5, with TRBD1 matching 9 bases. The CDR3 extends over 16 amino acids. The germline V gene encodes CDR1 MGHRA and CDR2 YSYEKL. Unmatched junction bases numbered 7, after V lost 1 base and J lost 6 bases. The CDR3 sequence: CASSQGTGGYRQPQHF. Here the CDR3 DNA reads TGCGCCAGCAGCCAAGGCACAGGGGGCTATCGTCAGCCCCAGCATTTT.

The gene calls are TRBV2 and TRBJ1-6; 9 bases fit TRBD1. Losses at the gene ends were 4 bases for V and 8 bases for J; bases not matched to a gene: 6. This CDR3 contains 15 residues. Germline CDR1 SNHLY, CDR2 FYNNEI. The CDR3 region has the DNA TGTGCCAGCAGTGGAGGGGGACAGGGATATTCACCCCTCCACTTT. This encodes CASSGGGQGYSPLHF.

The rearrangement uses TRBV7-9 and TRBJ2-3; possibly TRBD1 for D (6 bases). V was pared by 3 bases and J by 6 bases, with 25 bases between. CDR1 and CDR2 from the germline V gene are SEHNR and FQNEAQ (reference sequence). This CDR3 contains 18 residues. Here the CDR3 reads CASSFRDTTTDRADTQYF. The CDR3 region has the DNA TGTGCCAGCAGCTTCAGGGACACGACCACCGATAGGGCGGATACGCAGTATTTT.

The count of this clone is one. The V gene is TRBV19, the J gene TRBJ2-2; TRBD2 is a possible D gene (6 bases). The CDR3 totals 17 residues. Germline lookup yields CDR1 LNHDA and CDR2 SQIVND (reference sequence). V lost 4 bases to trimming and J lost 0 bases, with 15 bases between them. The CDR3 DNA is TGTGCCAGTAGTAAAGGGGCGGGACGAACGAACACCGGGGAGCTGTTTTTT. It specifies CASSKGAGRTNTGELFF.

The chain has TRBV5-1 and TRBJ2-7, with 9 bases aligning to TRBD2. The CDR3 sequence is 12 residues long. Trimming at V came to 4 bases and at J to 7 bases, leaving 3 bases not matched to a gene. Germline values: CDR1 SGHRS, CDR2 YFSETQ. CDR3 sequence: CASSIAGAEQYF. Written as DNA, the CDR3 is TGCGCCAGCAGCATAGCGGGGGCGGAGCAGTACTTC.

The gene calls are TRBV5-1 and TRBJ2-1; D is uncertain. The CDR3 spans 13 residues. V lost 0 bases and J 6 bases, leaving 7 bases between the germline ends. The V gene's germline CDR1 is SGHRS and CDR2 YFSETQ. CDR3 nucleotide sequence: TGCGCCAGCAGCTTGGTTAGCCGCAATGAGCAGTTCTTC. Translated, it gives CASSLVSRNEQFF. Combining the CDR3 with reference TRBV5-1 and TRBJ2-1 gives the whole variable domain KAGVTQTPRYLIKTRGQQVTLSCSPISGHRSVSWYQQTPGQGLQFLFEYFSETQRNKGNFPGRFSGRQFSNSRSEMNVSTLELGDSALYLCASSLVSRNEQFFGPGTRLTVL.

V gene TRBV27 combines with J gene TRBJ1-6; maybe TRBD1 (5 bases). The length of the CDR3 is 13 residues. In germline, CDR1 is MNHEY, CDR2 SMNVEV (reference sequence). The V gene lost 5 bases and the J gene lost 10 bases, with 12 bases spanning the gap. The CDR3 DNA is TGTGCCAGCAGTGCTGGGGCGAGGTCACCCCTCCACTTT. Translating gives CASSAGARSPLHF.

J is TRBJ2-2 and V is TRBV6-5, with D possibly being TRBD2 (6 bases). Trimming removed 6 bases at V and 1 base at J, with 12 bases between. Germline CDR1 reads MNHEY; CDR2 reads SVGAGI. CDR3 length: 15 residues. CDR3 sequence: CASSRVGGNTGELFF. Here the CDR3 DNA reads TGTGCCAGCAGCCGCGTGGGGGGGAACACCGGGGAGCTGTTTTTT.

As concerns this clone: A read error is likely, as this CDR3 ends without the conserved phenylalanine or tryptophan. Because the CDR3's place on the DNA is in doubt, the DNA is left out and the CDR3 is given as listed by TCRdb. The rearrangement uses TRBV20-1 and TRBJ1-1. Germline assignment: CDR1 DFQATT and CDR2 SNEGSKA (reference sequence). The CDR3 is 8 residues long, ends included. CDR3 in amino acids: CSATSLPG.

V and J are TRBV28 and TRBJ2-1; 8 bases line up with TRBD1. V lost 2 bases to trimming and J lost 6 bases; unmatched junction nucleotides: 9. Per the germline V gene, CDR1 is MDHEN and CDR2 is SYDVKM. The CDR3 length is 16 residues. The CDR3 coding sequence is TGTGCCAGCAGTTTAGAGACAGGGGCTTTTGGCAATGAGCAGTTCTTC. Translating it yields CASSLETGAFGNEQFF.

The chain is built from TRBV28 and TRBJ2-1; 9 nucleotides align to TRBD2. CDR1 and CDR2 (germline): MDHEN, SYDVKM. The J segment lost 7 bases and the V segment lost 4 bases, leaving 8 bases of the junction unmatched. The CDR3 is 15 residues long. DNA for the CDR3: TGTGCCAGCAGTTCCGGGGGCGGGAGGGGGAATGAGCAGTTCTTC. Its protein product is CASSSGGGRGNEQFF. Together with reference TRBV28 and TRBJ2-1, the CDR3 gives the full variable domain: DVKVTQSSRYLVKRTGEKVFLECVQDMDHENMFWYRQDPGLGLRLIYFSYDVKMKEKGDIPEGYSVSREKKERFSLILESASTNQTSMYLCASSSGGGRGNEQFFGPGTRLTVL.

The chain employs TRBV24-1 and TRBJ2-3; no definite D call. The CDR3 sequence is 13 residues long. Germline CDR1 KGHDR, CDR2 SFDVKD. V lost 6 bases to trimming and J lost 2 bases, with 8 bases between them. The CDR3 coding sequence is TGTGCCACCAGTCTAGATCCCACAGATACGCAGTATTTT. Its translation is CATSLDPTDTQYF.